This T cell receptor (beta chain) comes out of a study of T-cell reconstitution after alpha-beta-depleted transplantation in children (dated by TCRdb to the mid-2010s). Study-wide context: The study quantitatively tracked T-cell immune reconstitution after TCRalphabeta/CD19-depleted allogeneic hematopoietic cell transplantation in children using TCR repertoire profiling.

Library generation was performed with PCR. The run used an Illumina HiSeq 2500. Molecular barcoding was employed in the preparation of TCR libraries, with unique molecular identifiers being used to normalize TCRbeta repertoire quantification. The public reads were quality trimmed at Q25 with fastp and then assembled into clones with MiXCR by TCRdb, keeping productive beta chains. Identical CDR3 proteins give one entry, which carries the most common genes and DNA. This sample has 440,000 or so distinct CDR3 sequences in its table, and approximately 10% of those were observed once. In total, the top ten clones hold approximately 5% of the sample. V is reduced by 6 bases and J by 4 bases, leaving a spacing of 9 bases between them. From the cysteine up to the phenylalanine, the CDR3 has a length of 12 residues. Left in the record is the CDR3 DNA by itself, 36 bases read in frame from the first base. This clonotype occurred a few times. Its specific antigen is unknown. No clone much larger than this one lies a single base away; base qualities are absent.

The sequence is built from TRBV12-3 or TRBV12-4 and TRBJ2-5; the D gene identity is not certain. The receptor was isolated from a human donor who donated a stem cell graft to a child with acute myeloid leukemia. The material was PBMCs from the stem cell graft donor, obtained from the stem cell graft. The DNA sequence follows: TGTGCCAGCAGCTGGGCCGGAGAGACCCAGTACTTC. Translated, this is CASSWAGETQYF.